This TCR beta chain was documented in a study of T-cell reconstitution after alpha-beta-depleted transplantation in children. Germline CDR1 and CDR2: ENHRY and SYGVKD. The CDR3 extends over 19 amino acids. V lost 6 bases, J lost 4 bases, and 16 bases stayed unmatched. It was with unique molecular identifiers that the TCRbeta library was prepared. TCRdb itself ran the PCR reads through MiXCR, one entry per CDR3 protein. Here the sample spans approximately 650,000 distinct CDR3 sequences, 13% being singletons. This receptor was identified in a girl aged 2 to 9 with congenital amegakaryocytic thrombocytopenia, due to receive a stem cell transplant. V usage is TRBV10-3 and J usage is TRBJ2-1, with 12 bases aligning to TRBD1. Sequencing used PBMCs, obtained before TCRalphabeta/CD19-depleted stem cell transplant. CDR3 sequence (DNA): TGTGCCATCAGGACACAGTTGCCGGGACAGGGGGCCGGGTACAATGAGCAGTTCTTC. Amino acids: CAIRTQLPGQGAGYNEQFF.